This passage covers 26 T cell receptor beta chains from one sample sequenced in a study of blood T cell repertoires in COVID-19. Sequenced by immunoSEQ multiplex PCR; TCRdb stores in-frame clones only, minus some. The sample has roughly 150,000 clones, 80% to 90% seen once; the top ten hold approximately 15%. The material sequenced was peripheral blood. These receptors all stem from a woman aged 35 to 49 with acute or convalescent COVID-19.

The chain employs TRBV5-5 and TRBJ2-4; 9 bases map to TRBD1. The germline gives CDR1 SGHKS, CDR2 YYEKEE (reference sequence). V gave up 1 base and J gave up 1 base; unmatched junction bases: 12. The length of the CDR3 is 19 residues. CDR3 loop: CASSLLFGRTGEAKNIQYF. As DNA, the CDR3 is TGTGCCAGCAGCTTGTTGTTTGGGCGGACAGGGGAGGCCAAAAACATTCAGTACTTC.

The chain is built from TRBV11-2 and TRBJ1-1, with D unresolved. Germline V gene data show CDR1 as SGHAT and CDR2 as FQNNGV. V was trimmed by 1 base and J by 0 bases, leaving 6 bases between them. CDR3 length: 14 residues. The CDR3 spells CASSLATLNTEAFF. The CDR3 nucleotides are TGTGCCAGCAGCTTAGCTACCCTGAACACTGAAGCTTTCTTT.

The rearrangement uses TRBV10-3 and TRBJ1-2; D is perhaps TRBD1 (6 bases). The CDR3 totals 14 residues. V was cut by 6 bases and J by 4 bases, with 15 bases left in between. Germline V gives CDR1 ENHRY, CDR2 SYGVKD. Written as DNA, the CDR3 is TGTGCCATCAGCGAGACAGGTACGGGCTATGGCTACACCTTC. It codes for CAISETGTGYGYTF.

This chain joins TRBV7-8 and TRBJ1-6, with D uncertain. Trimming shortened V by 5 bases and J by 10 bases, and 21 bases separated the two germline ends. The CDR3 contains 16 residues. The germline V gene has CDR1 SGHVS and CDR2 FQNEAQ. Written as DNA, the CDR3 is TGTGCCAGCAGCATCCCCCAGCGCGGCAGATCGTCACCCCTCCACTTT. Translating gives CASSIPQRGRSSPLHF. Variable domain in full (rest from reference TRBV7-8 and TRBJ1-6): GAGVSQSPRYKVAKRGQDVALRCDPISGHVSLFWYQQALGQGPEFLTYFQNEAQLDKSGLPSDRFFAERPEGSVSTLKIQRTQQEDSAVYLCASSIPQRGRSSPLHFGNGTRLTVT.

CDR3 DNA: TGTGCCAGCAGTACACAACTGAACACTGAAGCTTTCTTT. Amino acid sequence: CASSTQLNTEAFF. The chain has TRBV14 and TRBJ1-1; D is uncertain. The CDR3 runs 13 residues. V was pared by 6 bases and J by 0 bases, with 8 bases between. Germline-derived CDR1 and CDR2 are SGHDN and FVKESK.

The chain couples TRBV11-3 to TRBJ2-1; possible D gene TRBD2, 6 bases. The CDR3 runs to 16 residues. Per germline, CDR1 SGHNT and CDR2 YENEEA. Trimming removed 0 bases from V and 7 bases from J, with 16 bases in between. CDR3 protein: CASSLDGSSEYNEQFF. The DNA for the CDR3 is TGTGCCAGCAGCTTAGATGGGTCTAGCGAGTATAATGAGCAGTTCTTC.

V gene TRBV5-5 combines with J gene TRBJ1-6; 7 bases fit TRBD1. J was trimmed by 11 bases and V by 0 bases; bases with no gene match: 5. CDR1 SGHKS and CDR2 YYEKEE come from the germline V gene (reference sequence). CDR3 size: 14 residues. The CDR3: CASSLGSGGPPLHF. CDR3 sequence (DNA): TGTGCCAGCAGCTTGGGGTCAGGGGGTCCACCCCTCCACTTT.

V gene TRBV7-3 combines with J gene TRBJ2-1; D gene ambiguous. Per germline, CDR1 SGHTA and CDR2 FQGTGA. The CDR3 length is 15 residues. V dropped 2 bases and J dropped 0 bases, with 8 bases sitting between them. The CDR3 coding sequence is TGTGCCAGCAGCTTACACGATAGCTCCTACAATGAGCAGTTCTTC. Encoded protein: CASSLHDSSYNEQFF.

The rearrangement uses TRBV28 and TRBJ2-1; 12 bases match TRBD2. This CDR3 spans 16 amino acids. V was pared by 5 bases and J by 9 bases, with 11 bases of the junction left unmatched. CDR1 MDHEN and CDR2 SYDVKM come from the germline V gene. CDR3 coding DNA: TGTGCCAGCAGTCCCCCTCGACTAGCGGGAGTGTTTGAGCAGTTCTTC. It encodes CASSPPRLAGVFEQFF.

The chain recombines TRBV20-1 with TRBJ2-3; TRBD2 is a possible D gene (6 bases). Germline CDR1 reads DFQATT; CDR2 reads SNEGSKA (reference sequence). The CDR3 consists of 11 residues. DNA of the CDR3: TGCAGGGCGGGGCTCACAGATACGCAGTATTTT. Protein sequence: CRAGLTDTQYF.

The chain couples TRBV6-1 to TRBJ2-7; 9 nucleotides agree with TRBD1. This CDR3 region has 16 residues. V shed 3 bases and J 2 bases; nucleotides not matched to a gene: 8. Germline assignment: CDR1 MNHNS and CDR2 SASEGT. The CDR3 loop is CASSEIRGQGPYEQYF. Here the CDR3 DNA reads TGTGCCAGCAGTGAGATTAGGGGACAGGGTCCCTACGAGCAGTACTTC.

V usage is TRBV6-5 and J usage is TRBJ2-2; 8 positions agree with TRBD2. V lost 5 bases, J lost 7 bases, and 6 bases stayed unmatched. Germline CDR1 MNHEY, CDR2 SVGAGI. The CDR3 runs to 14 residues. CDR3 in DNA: TGTGCCAGCAGTCTCACCGGGACTAGCGGGGAGCTGTTTTTT. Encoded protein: CASSLTGTSGELFF.

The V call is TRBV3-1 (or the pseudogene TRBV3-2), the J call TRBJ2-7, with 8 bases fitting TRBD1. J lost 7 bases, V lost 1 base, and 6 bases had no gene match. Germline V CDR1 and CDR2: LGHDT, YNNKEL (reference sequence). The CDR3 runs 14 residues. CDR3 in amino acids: CASSQGTGGGEQYF. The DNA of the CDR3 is TGTGCCAGCAGCCAAGGTACAGGGGGAGGTGAGCAGTACTTC.

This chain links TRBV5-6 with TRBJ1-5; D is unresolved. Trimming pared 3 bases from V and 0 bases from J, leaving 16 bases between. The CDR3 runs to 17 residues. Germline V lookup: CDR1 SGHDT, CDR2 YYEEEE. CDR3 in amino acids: CASSYHAGKHSNQPQHF. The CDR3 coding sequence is TGTGCCAGCAGCTACCATGCGGGGAAACATAGCAATCAGCCCCAGCATTTT.

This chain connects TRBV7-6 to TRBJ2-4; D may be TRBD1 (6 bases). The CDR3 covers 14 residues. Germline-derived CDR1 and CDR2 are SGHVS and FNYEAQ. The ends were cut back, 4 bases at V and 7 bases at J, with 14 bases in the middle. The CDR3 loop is CASSSIDRRNIQYF. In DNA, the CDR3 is TGTGCCAGCAGCTCAATAGACAGGAGGAACATTCAGTACTTC.

The CDR3 nucleotides read TGTGCCAGCAGCCAAGACAGGGGTAACACTGAAGCTTTCTTT. It encodes CASSQDRGNTEAFF. This chain connects TRBV7-8 to TRBJ1-1, with 8 bases identical to TRBD1. This CDR3 is 14 amino acids long. Germline CDR1 is SGHVS and CDR2 is FQNEAQ. Trimming removed 5 bases from V and 2 bases from J; junction bases left unmatched: 4.

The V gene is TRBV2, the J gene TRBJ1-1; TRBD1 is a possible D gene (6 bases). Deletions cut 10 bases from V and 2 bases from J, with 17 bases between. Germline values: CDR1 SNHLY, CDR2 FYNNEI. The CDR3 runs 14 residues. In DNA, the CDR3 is TGTGCCAAGGGGTGGGGGACATACAACACTGAAGCTTTCTTT. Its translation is CAKGWGTYNTEAFF.

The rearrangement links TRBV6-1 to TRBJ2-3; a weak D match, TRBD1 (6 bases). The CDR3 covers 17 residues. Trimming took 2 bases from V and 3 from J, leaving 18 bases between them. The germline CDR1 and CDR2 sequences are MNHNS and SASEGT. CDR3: CASSELIGRGRTDTQYF. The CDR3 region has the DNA TGTGCCAGCAGTGAACTGATCGGCAGGGGTAGAACAGATACGCAGTATTTT.

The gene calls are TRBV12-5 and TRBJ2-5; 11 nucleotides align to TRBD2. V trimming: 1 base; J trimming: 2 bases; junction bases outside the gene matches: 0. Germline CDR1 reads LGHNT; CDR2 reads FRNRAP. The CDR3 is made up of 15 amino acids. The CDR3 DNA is TGTGCTAGTGGTTTGGGACTAGCGGGGCAAGAGACCCAGTACTTC. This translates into CASGLGLAGQETQYF.

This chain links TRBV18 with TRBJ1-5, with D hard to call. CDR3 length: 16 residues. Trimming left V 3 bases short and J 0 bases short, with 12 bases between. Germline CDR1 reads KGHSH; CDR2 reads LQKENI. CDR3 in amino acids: CASSPAGPNSNQPQHF. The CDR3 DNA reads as TGTGCCAGCTCACCGGCAGGTCCGAATAGCAATCAGCCCCAGCATTTT.

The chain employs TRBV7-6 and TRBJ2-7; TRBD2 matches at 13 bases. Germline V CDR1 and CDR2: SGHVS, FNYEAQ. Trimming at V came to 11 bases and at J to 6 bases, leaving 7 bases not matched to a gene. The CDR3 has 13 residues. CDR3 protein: CACRGLAGREQYF. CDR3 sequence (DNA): TGTGCCTGTAGGGGACTAGCGGGGCGCGAGCAGTACTTC. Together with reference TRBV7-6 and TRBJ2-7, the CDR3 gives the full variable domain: GAGVSQSPRYKVTKRGQDVALRCDPISGHVSLYWYRQALGQGPEFLTYFNYEAQQDKSGLPNDRFSAERPEGSISTLTIQRTEQRDSAMYRCACRGLAGREQYFGPGTRLTVT.

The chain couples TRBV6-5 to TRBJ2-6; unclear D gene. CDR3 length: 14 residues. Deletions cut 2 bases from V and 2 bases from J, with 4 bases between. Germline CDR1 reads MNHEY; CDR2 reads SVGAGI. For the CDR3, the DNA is TGTGCCAGCAGTTACGCTACTGGGGCCAACGTCCTGACTTTC. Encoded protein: CASSYATGANVLTF.

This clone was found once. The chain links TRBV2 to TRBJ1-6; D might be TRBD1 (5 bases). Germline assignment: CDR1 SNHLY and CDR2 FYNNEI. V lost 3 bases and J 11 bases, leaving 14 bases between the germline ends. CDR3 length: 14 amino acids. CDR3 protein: CASSEAGGFAPLHF. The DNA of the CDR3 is TGTGCCAGCAGTGAGGCGGGGGGTTTCGCACCCCTCCACTTT.

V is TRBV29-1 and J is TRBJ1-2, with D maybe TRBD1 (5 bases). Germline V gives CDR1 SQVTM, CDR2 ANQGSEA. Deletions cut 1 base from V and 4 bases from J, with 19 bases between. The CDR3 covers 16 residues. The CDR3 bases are TGCAGCGTTGAAGCGGATGTCAGGGACTTGGGCTATGGCTACACCTTC. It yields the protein CSVEADVRDLGYGYTF.

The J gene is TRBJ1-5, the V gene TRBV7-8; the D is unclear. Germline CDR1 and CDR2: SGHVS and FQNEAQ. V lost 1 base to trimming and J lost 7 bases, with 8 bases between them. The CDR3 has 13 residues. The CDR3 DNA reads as TGTGCCAGCAGCTTAGGCGCCGTGCAGCCCCAGCATTTT. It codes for CASSLGAVQPQHF.

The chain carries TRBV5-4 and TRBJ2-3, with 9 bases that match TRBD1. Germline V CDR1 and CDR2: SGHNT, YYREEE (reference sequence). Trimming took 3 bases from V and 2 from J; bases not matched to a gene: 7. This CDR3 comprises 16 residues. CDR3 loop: CASSWDRALITDTQYF. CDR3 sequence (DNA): TGTGCCAGCAGCTGGGACAGGGCATTAATCACAGATACGCAGTATTTT.